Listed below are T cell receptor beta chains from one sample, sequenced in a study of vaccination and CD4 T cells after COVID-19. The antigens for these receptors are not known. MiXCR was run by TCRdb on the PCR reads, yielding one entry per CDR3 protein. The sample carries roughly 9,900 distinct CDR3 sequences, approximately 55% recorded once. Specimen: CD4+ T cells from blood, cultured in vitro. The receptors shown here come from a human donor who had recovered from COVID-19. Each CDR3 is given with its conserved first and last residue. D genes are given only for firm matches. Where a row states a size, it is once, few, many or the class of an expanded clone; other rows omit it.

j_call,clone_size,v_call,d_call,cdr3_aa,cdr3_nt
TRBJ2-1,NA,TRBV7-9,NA,CASSRTREQFF,TGTGCCAGCAGTCGTACTAGGGAGCAGTTCTTC
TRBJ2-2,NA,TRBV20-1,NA,CSALWGADTGELFF,TGCAGTGCTCTCTGGGGGGCCGACACCGGGGAGCTGTTTTTT
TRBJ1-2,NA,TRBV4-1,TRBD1,CASSQPGQGRRSYTF,TGCGCCAGCAGCCAGCCCGGACAGGGTCGACGGAGCTACACCTTC
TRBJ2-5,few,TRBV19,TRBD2,CASSISSGGRETQYF,TGTGCCAGTAGTATTTCTAGCGGGGGAAGAGAGACCCAGTACTTC
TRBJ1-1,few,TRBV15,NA,CATEGDVPGTFF,TGTGCCACCGAGGGGGATGTCCCCGGGACTTTCTTT
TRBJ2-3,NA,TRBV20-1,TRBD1,CSAQGTGGTDTQYF,TGCAGTGCTCAGGGGACAGGGGGCACAGATACGCAGTATTTT
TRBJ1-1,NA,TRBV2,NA,CASSITDNTEAFF,TGTGCCAGCAGTATTACCGATAACACTGAAGCTTTCTTT
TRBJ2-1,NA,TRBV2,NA,CASRGPGQQFF,TGTGCCAGCAGGGGTCCGGGACAGCAGTTCTTC
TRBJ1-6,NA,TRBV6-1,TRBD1,CASSYTGQGRTPLHF,TGTGCCAGCAGCTATACGGGACAGGGCAGGACACCCCTCCACTTT
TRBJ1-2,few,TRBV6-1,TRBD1,CASRGQGALIYGYTF,TGTGCCAGCAGGGGACAGGGGGCTTTGATCTATGGCTACACCTTC
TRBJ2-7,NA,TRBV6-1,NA,CASSRNPGTAYEQYF,TGTGCCAGCAGCCGGAACCCCGGGACCGCCTACGAGCAGTACTTC
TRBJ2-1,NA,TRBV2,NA,CASRMGNEQFF,TGTGCCAGCCGTATGGGTAATGAGCAGTTCTTC
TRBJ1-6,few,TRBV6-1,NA,CASMGVSSYNSPLHF,TGTGCCAGCATGGGGGTGAGCTCCTATAATTCACCCCTCCACTTT
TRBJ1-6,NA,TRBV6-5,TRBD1,CASSYDRTGAMIPLHF,TGTGCCAGCAGTTACGACCGGACAGGGGCCATGATACCCCTCCACTTT
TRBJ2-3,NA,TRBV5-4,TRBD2,CASSVTSGVGSADTQYF,TGTGCCAGCAGCGTGACTAGCGGGGTTGGGTCTGCAGATACGCAGTATTTT
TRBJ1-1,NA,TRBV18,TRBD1,CASSPRTGTMNTEAFF,TGTGCCAGCTCACCTCGGACAGGTACGATGAACACTGAAGCTTTCTTT
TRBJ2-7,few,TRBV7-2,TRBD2,CASSLTVGLAGGYEQYF,TGTGCCAGCAGCCTCACCGTGGGACTAGCGGGGGGCTACGAGCAGTACTTC
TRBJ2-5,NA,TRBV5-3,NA,CASSLGRAAQETQYF,TGTGCCAGCAGCTTGGGACGGGCAGCCCAAGAGACCCAGTACTTC
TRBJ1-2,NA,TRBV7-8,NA,CASSLMLEYGYTF,TGTGCCAGCAGCTTAATGCTAGAATATGGCTACACCTTC
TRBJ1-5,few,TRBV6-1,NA,CASSDQVNQPQHF,TGTGCCAGCAGTGACCAGGTGAATCAGCCCCAGCATTTT
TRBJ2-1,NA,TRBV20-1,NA,CSARVTGKGYNEQFF,TGCAGTGCTAGGGTAACAGGGAAAGGCTACAATGAGCAGTTCTTC
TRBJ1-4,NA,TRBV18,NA,CASSPRGEKLFF,TGTGCCAGCTCACCACGAGGAGAAAAACTGTTTTTT
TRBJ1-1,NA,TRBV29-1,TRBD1,CTFSTGVNTEAFF,TGCACCTTTTCGACAGGGGTCAACACTGAAGCTTTCTTT
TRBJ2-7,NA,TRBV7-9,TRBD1,CASSLGTGRYEQYF,TGTGCCAGCAGCTTAGGGACAGGGAGGTACGAGCAGTACTTC
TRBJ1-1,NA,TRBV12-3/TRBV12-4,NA,CASRTTGRSGEAFF,TGTGCCAGCAGAACAACAGGGCGGTCCGGTGAAGCTTTCTTT
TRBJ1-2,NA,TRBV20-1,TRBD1,CSARSRDRSDYGYTF,TGCAGTGCTAGGAGCCGGGACAGGAGCGACTATGGCTACACCTTC
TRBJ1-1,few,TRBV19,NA,CASSTPGASEAFF,TGTGCCAGTAGTACCCCGGGAGCATCGGAAGCTTTCTTT
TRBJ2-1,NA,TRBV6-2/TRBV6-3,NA,CASRPGGNSYNEQFF,TGTGCCAGCAGACCAGGGGGGAACTCCTACAATGAGCAGTTCTTC
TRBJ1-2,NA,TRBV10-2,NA,CASSVGQARYGYTF,TGCGCCAGCAGTGTCGGACAAGCCCGCTATGGCTACACCTTC
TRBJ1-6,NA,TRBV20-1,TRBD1,CSAAQGTGSPLHF,TGCAGTGCGGCACAGGGGACGGGGTCACCCCTCCACTTT
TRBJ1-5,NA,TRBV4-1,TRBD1,CASSPGTAESQPQHF,TGCGCCAGCAGCCCGGGGACAGCGGAATCTCAGCCCCAGCATTTT
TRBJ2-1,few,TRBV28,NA,CASSLGGIGQFF,TGTGCCAGCAGTTTAGGGGGGATTGGGCAGTTCTTC
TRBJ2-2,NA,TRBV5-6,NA,CASSLDLGASGELFF,TGTGCCAGCAGCTTGGACCTGGGGGCGAGCGGGGAGCTGTTTTTT
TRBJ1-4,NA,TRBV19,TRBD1,CASKRAGTGSNEKLFF,TGTGCCAGTAAGCGCGCCGGGACAGGGTCGAATGAAAAACTGTTTTTT
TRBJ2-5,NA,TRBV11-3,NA,CASSLQVSGETQYF,TGTGCCAGCAGCTTGCAGGTATCAGGAGAGACCCAGTACTTC
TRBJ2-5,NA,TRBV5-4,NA,CASNRGQRGTTHATQYF,TGTGCCAGCAACCGGGGGCAGCGGGGCACTACCCACGCGACCCAGTACTTC
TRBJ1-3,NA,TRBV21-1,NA,CASTVRTVGNTIYF,TGTGCCAGCACCGTAAGGACAGTTGGAAACACCATATATTTT
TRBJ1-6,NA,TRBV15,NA,CATSREVRGSAPLHF,TGTGCCACCAGCAGAGAGGTCCGGGGGAGTGCACCCCTCCACTTT
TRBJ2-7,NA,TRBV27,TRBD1,CASSWGQPPYEQYF,TGTGCCAGCAGTTGGGGACAGCCGCCCTACGAGCAGTACTTC
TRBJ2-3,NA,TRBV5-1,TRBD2,CASSLLGTSGGWGTDTQYF,TGCGCCAGCAGCTTGTTGGGGACTAGCGGGGGATGGGGCACAGATACGCAGTATTTT
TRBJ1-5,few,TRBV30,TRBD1,CAWSTGEGNQPQHF,TGTGCCTGGAGTACAGGGGAGGGCAATCAGCCCCAGCATTTT
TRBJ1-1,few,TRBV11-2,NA,CASSLDRGDTRYNTEAFF,TGTGCCAGCAGCTTAGACCGGGGAGACACGCGCTACAACACTGAAGCTTTCTTT
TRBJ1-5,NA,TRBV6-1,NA,CASTMDSTQPQHF,TGTGCCAGCACGATGGACAGTACGCAGCCCCAGCATTTT
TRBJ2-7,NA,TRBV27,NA,CASSSSTSGGEQYF,NA
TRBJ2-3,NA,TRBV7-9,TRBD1,CASSARTGGKTDTQYF,TGTGCCAGCAGCGCTAGGACAGGGGGTAAAACAGATACGCAGTATTTT
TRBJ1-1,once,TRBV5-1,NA,CASSLGAANTEAFF,TGCGCCAGCAGCTTAGGGGCGGCGAACACTGAAGCTTTCTTT
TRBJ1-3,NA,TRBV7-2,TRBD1,CASSPHRGTEGNTIYF,TGTGCCAGCAGCCCCCATCGGGGGACAGAAGGAAACACCATATATTTT
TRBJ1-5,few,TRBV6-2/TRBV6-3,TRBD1,CASSYFYFRDREQPQHF,TGTGCCAGCAGTTACTTCTACTTCCGGGACAGGGAACAGCCCCAGCATTTT
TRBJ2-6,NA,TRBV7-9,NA,CASSPRTVRPGANVLTF,TGTGCCAGCAGCCCCCGGACAGTGCGACCTGGGGCCAACGTCCTGACTTTC
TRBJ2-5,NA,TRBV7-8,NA,CASSSGTRWETQYF,TGTGCCAGCAGCTCCGGGACCCGGTGGGAGACCCAGTACTTC
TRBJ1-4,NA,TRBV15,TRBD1,CATSIGRGRGIEKLFF,TGTGCCACCAGCATCGGCAGGGGGCGAGGGATCGAAAAACTGTTTTTT